This TCR beta chain came from a study of low-dose radiotherapy and immunotherapy resistance in tumors. Study summary: Intravenous ipilimumab 1 mg/kg every six weeks was given with nivolumab 240 mg every two weeks.

Described time point: after trial treatment. Treatment specified: LDRT plus nivolumab, ipilimumab, low-dose cyclophosphamide and aspirin (RACIN trial). Donors received a regimen that comprised nivolumab, ipilimumab, aspirin, low-dose cyclophosphamide and low-dose radiotherapy. This clonotype was counted at least ten times. Per germline, CDR1 LGHDT and CDR2 YNNKEL (reference sequence). CDR3 length: 14 residues. V was pared by 0 bases and J by 8 bases, with 13 bases between. Priming of first-strand cDNA relied on TRAV- and TRBV-specific primers (covering alpha and beta chains). For amplifying TCRs, the PCR ran for about 22 cycles with Phusion, which was used together with a constant-region primer and the adapter on the V primers. TCRdb redid the calling of the reads with MiXCR, one entry per CDR3 protein. The sample shows approximately 42,000 distinct CDR3 sequences, less than 30% of them seen only once.

This TCR was sampled from a male donor with prostate cancer. The V and J genes are TRBV3-1 and TRBJ2-5; D possibly corresponds to TRBD1 (5 bases). Sequencing was performed on PBMCs, taken after low-dose radiotherapy plus immunotherapy. CDR3 coding DNA: TGTGCCAGCAGCCAAGAGACAGTTAAGAGAACCCAGTACTTC. The encoded protein is CASSQETVKRTQYF.